The 31 T cell receptor beta chains below were found in one sample sequenced in a study of cytomegalovirus exposure and HLA in healthy donors. 13 Jbeta primers and 60 Vbeta primers were used for the PCR. Repertoires were generated with immunoSEQ multiplex PCR, while TCRdb's copy carries only in-frame clones and drops some. Its table lists around 100,000 clones. Sequenced input: PBMCs. The receptors shown here come from a man in his fifties in good health and CMV-seronegative.

The genes are TRBV7-3 and TRBJ2-7; D is possibly TRBD1 (6 bases). CDR3 length equals 14 residues. The germline V gene encodes CDR1 SGHTA and CDR2 FQGTGA. V was clipped by 5 bases and J by 4 bases, with 15 bases between them. CDR3: CASSPTGRGYEQYF. DNA of the CDR3: TGTGCCAGCAGCCCCACAGGGCGTGGGTACGAGCAGTACTTC.

This rearrangement joins TRBV5-1 to TRBJ2-1; 8 bases map to TRBD1. Germline CDR1 reads SGHRS; CDR2 reads YFSETQ. CDR3 length equals 16 residues. V shed 1 base, J shed 8 bases, and the junction held 11 bases outside the gene matches. As DNA, the CDR3 is TGCGCCAGCAGCTTGAGGTTCGAGACAGGGGTCGATGAGCAGTTCTTC. Translation: CASSLRFETGVDEQFF. Full variable domain (remainder filled in from reference TRBV5-1 and TRBJ2-1): KAGVTQTPRYLIKTRGQQVTLSCSPISGHRSVSWYQQTPGQGLQFLFEYFSETQRNKGNFPGRFSGRQFSNSRSEMNVSTLELGDSALYLCASSLRFETGVDEQFFGPGTRLTVL.

The gene calls are TRBV7-9 and TRBJ1-1; TRBD1 agrees at 9 bases. CDR3 length: 14 residues. CDR1 and CDR2 (germline): SEHNR, FQNEAQ (reference sequence). J lost 8 bases, V lost 5 bases, and 9 bases had no gene match. CDR3 region: CASSLAAGTGEAFF. Written as DNA, the CDR3 is TGTGCCAGCAGCCTGGCCGCCGGGACAGGGGAAGCTTTCTTT.

The chain has TRBV13 and TRBJ2-2; the match to TRBD2 covers 8 bases. CDR1 is PRHDT and CDR2 is FYEKMQ in the germline V gene (reference sequence). The CDR3 is 19 residues long. Trimming took 1 base from V and 1 from J; bases not matched to a gene: 11. CDR3 sequence (DNA): TGTGCCAGCAGCTTAGACGCAGCGGGAGCTGTCTTGAACACCGGGGAGCTGTTTTTT. It yields the protein CASSLDAAGAVLNTGELFF. Together with reference TRBV13 and TRBJ2-2, the CDR3 gives the full variable domain: AAGVIQSPRHLIKEKRETATLKCYPIPRHDTVYWYQQGPGQDPQFLISFYEKMQSDKGSIPDRFSAQQFSDYHSELNMSSLELGDSALYFCASSLDAAGAVLNTGELFFGEGSRLTVL.

As concerns this clone: The germline gene is not matched at one end of the junction; a read error may be the cause. The chain uses TRBV7-7 and TRBJ2-1; D might be TRBD1 (5 bases). The germline CDR1 and CDR2 sequences are SSHAT and FNYEAQ (reference sequence). The CDR3 contains 14 residues. The CDR3 bases are TGTGCTAGCAGCTTAGGGGTCAGGGATAATGAGCAGTTCTTC. Translation: CASSLGVRDNEQFF.

V gene TRBV7-2 combines with J gene TRBJ2-7, with 7 bases that match TRBD1. The V and J ends lost 1 base and 3 bases, in that order; junction bases with no gene match: 9. Germline loops: CDR1 SGHTA, CDR2 FQGNSA. The CDR3 consists of 16 residues. As DNA, the CDR3 is TGTGCCAGCAGCTTAGGGGGCCAGGGGGTTTTCTACGAGCAGTACTTC. Translating it yields CASSLGGQGVFYEQYF.

The genes are TRBV7-8 and TRBJ1-1; D possibly corresponds to TRBD1 (5 bases). The CDR3 totals 14 residues. V dropped 3 bases and J dropped 6 bases, with 14 bases sitting between them. Germline V gives CDR1 SGHVS, CDR2 FQNEAQ. CDR3: CASSFRDSLSEAFF. The CDR3 nucleotides read TGTGCCAGCAGCTTTCGTGACAGTCTCTCTGAAGCTTTCTTT.

V and J are TRBV5-1 and TRBJ1-2; 10 bases are a match to TRBD1. The CDR3 extends over 15 amino acids. J gave up 8 bases and V 4 bases, and 11 bases lay outside the gene matches. Germline V lookup: CDR1 SGHRS, CDR2 YFSETQ. The CDR3 loop reads CASSTTGGESYGYTF. The DNA of the CDR3 is TGCGCCAGCAGCACGACAGGGGGCGAATCGTACGGCTACACCTTC.

The V call is TRBV5-6, the J call TRBJ1-6, with TRBD1 matching over 7 bases. Germline assignment: CDR1 SGHDT and CDR2 YYEEEE. V was pared by 3 bases and J by 11 bases, with 5 bases of the junction left unmatched. This CDR3 spans 13 amino acids. In DNA form, the CDR3 reads TGTGCCAGCAGCTACGACAGGGAAACACCCCTCCACTTT. It encodes CASSYDRETPLHF.

The chain is built from TRBV5-1 and TRBJ2-3, with 10 bases that match TRBD1. The V segment lost 4 bases and the J segment 5 bases; nucleotides outside the gene matches: 10. The CDR3 runs 16 residues. Germline V gene lookup returns CDR1 SGHRS and CDR2 YFSETQ. Here the CDR3 DNA reads TGCGCCAGCAGCACGACAGGGGGCGGCATCCTAGATACGCAGTATTTT. This gives the protein CASSTTGGGILDTQYF.

This chain uses TRBV18 with TRBJ1-3; D may be TRBD1 (5 bases). Germline V gene data show CDR1 as KGHSH and CDR2 as LQKENI. The CDR3 is 17 residues long. With 1 base removed from V and 2 bases from J, the gap between germline ends came to 15 bases. The CDR3 is CASSPQSAAGPGNTIYF. CDR3 DNA: TGTGCCAGCTCACCACAGTCGGCGGCAGGGCCTGGAAACACCATATATTTT.

The J gene is TRBJ1-1, the V gene TRBV2, with D possibly being TRBD1 (6 bases). The CDR3 totals 14 residues. Germline V gives CDR1 SNHLY, CDR2 FYNNEI. The V end lost 6 bases, the J end lost 0 bases, and 11 bases lay between the germline ends. The CDR3 is CASRDRQVNTEAFF. For the CDR3, the DNA is TGTGCCAGCAGAGATCGACAGGTGAACACTGAAGCTTTCTTT.

V and J are TRBV7-9 and TRBJ2-1; TRBD2 matches at 7 bases. In germline, CDR1 is SEHNR, CDR2 FQNEAQ (reference sequence). The CDR3 is made up of 13 amino acids. After removal of 3 bases from V and 5 bases from J, the junction contained 1 base not matched to a gene. The CDR3 here is CASSFTSDNEQFF. CDR3 bases: TGTGCCAGCAGCTTTACTAGCGACAATGAGCAGTTCTTC.

The J gene is TRBJ1-1, the V gene TRBV5-4, with a possible D match to TRBD1 (5 bases). Trimming shortened V by 3 bases and J by 0 bases, and 9 bases separated the two germline ends. The CDR3 sequence is 14 residues long. Germline V gives CDR1 SGHNT, CDR2 YYREEE (reference sequence). The CDR3 sequence is CASSSDNMNTEAFF. The DNA for the CDR3 is TGTGCCAGCAGCTCGGACAACATGAACACTGAAGCTTTCTTT.

The chain couples TRBV2 to TRBJ2-7; 7 bases are shared with TRBD1. The V and J ends lost 6 bases and 4 bases, in that order; junction bases with no gene match: 3. CDR3 length: 12 residues. Germline V gene sequence: CDR1 SNHLY, CDR2 FYNNEI. The CDR3 DNA reads as TGTGCCAGCAGCCGGGACAGATACGAGCAGTACTTC. It yields the protein CASSRDRYEQYF.

This chain links TRBV19 with TRBJ1-1; no reliable D call. The CDR3 runs 14 residues. From germline, CDR1 is LNHDA and CDR2 SQIVND (reference sequence). Trimming shortened V by 7 bases and J by 1 base, and 13 bases separated the two germline ends. DNA of the CDR3: TGTGCCAGTATGTCCCGCGGGTGGAACACTGAAGCTTTCTTT. This sequence encodes CASMSRGWNTEAFF. Full variable domain (remainder filled in from reference TRBV19 and TRBJ1-1): DGGITQSPKYLFRKEGQNVTLSCEQNLNHDAMYWYRQDPGQGLRLIYYSQIVNDFQKGDIAEGYSVSREKKESFPLTVTSAQKNPTAFYLCASMSRGWNTEAFFGQGTRLTVV.

The J gene is TRBJ2-1, the V gene TRBV7-9; 7 bases are a match to TRBD2. After removal of 3 bases from V and 6 bases from J, the junction contained 2 bases not matched to a gene. This CDR3 is 13 amino acids long. Germline V gene data show CDR1 as SEHNR and CDR2 as FQNEAQ (reference sequence). The CDR3 here is CASSFSSGNEQFF. CDR3 nucleotides: TGTGCCAGCAGCTTCTCTAGCGGCAATGAGCAGTTCTTC.

The gene calls are TRBV6-1 and TRBJ1-1; perhaps TRBD1 as D (5 bases). From germline, CDR1 is MNHNS and CDR2 SASEGT. The CDR3 runs to 16 residues. V dropped 3 bases and J dropped 5 bases, with 19 bases sitting between them. Here the CDR3 reads CASSEGFKGVPTEAFF. Written as DNA, the CDR3 is TGTGCCAGCAGTGAGGGTTTTAAAGGGGTCCCGACTGAAGCTTTCTTT.

The chain couples TRBV18 to TRBJ1-1; 7 bases fit TRBD1. This CDR3 has 14 residues. Germline CDR1 and CDR2: KGHSH and LQKENI. The V segment lost 4 bases and the J segment 8 bases; nucleotides outside the gene matches: 10. The CDR3 bases are TGTGCCAGCTCACGCGATCCGACAGGGCTCGAAGCTTTCTTT. Protein product: CASSRDPTGLEAFF.

The J gene is TRBJ2-2, the V gene TRBV5-5; D perhaps matches TRBD1 (6 bases). The CDR3 spans 17 residues. V gave up 4 bases and J gave up 6 bases, with 22 bases separating them. The germline CDR1 and CDR2 sequences are SGHKS and YYEKEE (reference sequence). CDR3 DNA: TGTGCCAGCAGCAGACAGGTTTCGAGTTTCGGTCCCGGGGAGCTGTTTTTT. It encodes CASSRQVSSFGPGELFF.

This rearrangement joins TRBV11-3 to TRBJ1-1; 7 nucleotides line up with TRBD1. The CDR3 runs 13 residues. Germline trimming cut 5 bases from V and 5 bases from J; bases unmatched to any gene: 5. Germline CDR1 is SGHNT and CDR2 is YENEEA. This chain's CDR3 is CASSKDRWTEAFF. The CDR3 nucleotides read TGTGCCAGCAGCAAGGACAGGTGGACTGAAGCTTTCTTT.

V is TRBV19 and J is TRBJ1-5; TRBD1 is a possible D gene (5 bases). Germline V gene lookup returns CDR1 LNHDA and CDR2 SQIVND (reference sequence). Deletions cut 5 bases from V and 7 bases from J, with 18 bases between. The CDR3 covers 15 residues. The CDR3 DNA reads as TGTGCCAGTAGTTATGGCGGGGGGAGAGGGCAGCCCCAGCATTTT. Amino acid sequence: CASSYGGGRGQPQHF. The full variable domain, rest sourced from reference TRBV19 and TRBJ1-5, is DGGITQSPKYLFRKEGQNVTLSCEQNLNHDAMYWYRQDPGQGLRLIYYSQIVNDFQKGDIAEGYSVSREKKESFPLTVTSAQKNPTAFYLCASSYGGGRGQPQHFGDGTRLSIL.

The rearrangement uses TRBV2 and TRBJ1-5; 9 nucleotides match TRBD1. The CDR3 has 15 amino acids. Germline V gives CDR1 SNHLY, CDR2 FYNNEI. V lost 9 bases to trimming and J lost 3 bases; unmatched junction nucleotides: 9. CDR3 in DNA: TGTGCCAGTCGGACCGGGACAGGGTACAATCAGCCCCAGCATTTT. Protein product: CASRTGTGYNQPQHF.

V is TRBV5-1 and J is TRBJ2-7; D is undetermined. Trimming shortened V by 0 bases and J by 4 bases, and 5 bases separated the two germline ends. The CDR3 totals 12 residues. Germline CDR1 is SGHRS and CDR2 is YFSETQ. The CDR3 bases are TGCGCCAGCAGCTTGGACAGATACGAGCAGTACTTC. It is translated as CASSLDRYEQYF.

V usage is TRBV5-1 and J usage is TRBJ1-2; 8 bases agree with TRBD1. The V and J ends lost 3 bases and 2 bases, in that order; junction bases with no gene match: 3. The CDR3 has 14 amino acids. Germline values: CDR1 SGHRS, CDR2 YFSETQ. DNA of the CDR3: TGCGCCAGCAGCTCGGGACAGGAGAACTATGGCTACACCTTC. Protein sequence: CASSSGQENYGYTF. The whole variable domain, remainder taken from reference TRBV5-1 and TRBJ1-2, is KAGVTQTPRYLIKTRGQQVTLSCSPISGHRSVSWYQQTPGQGLQFLFEYFSETQRNKGNFPGRFSGRQFSNSRSEMNVSTLELGDSALYLCASSSGQENYGYTFGSGTRLTVV.

The chain joins TRBV27 to TRBJ2-2; 9 nucleotides line up with TRBD1. In germline, CDR1 is MNHEY, CDR2 SMNVEV (reference sequence). Unmatched junction bases numbered 10, after V lost 2 bases and J lost 3 bases. The CDR3 is 18 residues long. CDR3 sequence (DNA): TGTGCCAGCAGTTTACGACCCCCCGGGACAGGGTACACCGGGGAGCTGTTTTTT. The encoded protein is CASSLRPPGTGYTGELFF.

The chain recombines TRBV7-9 with TRBJ1-5, with D uncertain. Trimming cost V 5 bases and J 0 bases, with 23 bases left between them. The CDR3 is made up of 19 amino acids. CDR1 and CDR2 from the germline V gene are SEHNR and FQNEAQ (reference sequence). In nucleotides, the CDR3 is TGTGCCAGCAGCCCGTTAGAGGCTGGATCCCTGAATAGCAATCAGCCCCAGCATTTT. This sequence encodes CASSPLEAGSLNSNQPQHF. Based on the CDR3 plus reference TRBV7-9 and TRBJ1-5, the full variable domain is DTGVSQNPRHKITKRGQNVTFRCDPISEHNRLYWYRQTLGQGPEFLTYFQNEAQLEKSRLLSDRFSAERPKGSFSTLEIQRTEQGDSAMYLCASSPLEAGSLNSNQPQHFGDGTRLSIL.

The chain links TRBV7-8 to TRBJ1-1; D possibly corresponds to TRBD1 (5 bases). Germline-derived CDR1 and CDR2 are SGHVS and FQNEAQ. The CDR3 is 14 residues long. Trimming cost V 0 bases and J 1 base, with 6 bases left between them. The CDR3 spells CASSLATGNTEAFF. CDR3 sequence (DNA): TGTGCCAGCAGCTTAGCAACAGGGAACACTGAAGCTTTCTTT.

The chain has TRBV29-1 and TRBJ2-5; D is possibly TRBD2 (5 bases). TRBJ2-7 explains the end of the DNA better; the J call may be wrong. This CDR3 is built from 14 residues. Germline values: CDR1 SQVTM, CDR2 ANQGSEA. The CDR3 nucleotides read TGCAGCGTTCAGAAAGACGGAGGATCCTACGAGCAGTACTTC. It yields the protein CSVQKDGGSYEQYF.

The genes are TRBV29-1 and TRBJ1-2, with 7 bases that match TRBD1. CDR3 length equals 13 residues. Per germline, CDR1 SQVTM and CDR2 ANQGSEA. With 5 bases clipped from V and 7 bases from J, the junction kept 10 bases outside the gene matches. The CDR3: CSVLLDRPLGYTF. CDR3 DNA: TGCAGCGTTCTACTGGACAGGCCCCTTGGCTACACCTTC.

The chain links TRBV2 to TRBJ1-1; D gene uncertain. The length of the CDR3 is 14 residues. The germline V and J ends were trimmed by 0 bases and 3 bases, with 8 bases remaining between them. Per the germline V gene, CDR1 is SNHLY and CDR2 is FYNNEI. DNA of the CDR3: TGTGCCAGCAGTGAAGCGGCGCAGGACACTGAAGCTTTCTTT. This encodes CASSEAAQDTEAFF.